A selection of T cell receptor beta chains follows, all from one sample in a study of radiotherapy plus CTLA-4 blockade in lung cancer. The method was immunoSEQ multiplex PCR; TCRdb's version includes in-frame clones alone and lacks a portion of them. The data hold fewer than 65,000 clones, with just under 85% observed a single time. The sample in question was peripheral blood, obtained from a patient treated with radiotherapy plus ipilimumab. Receptor source: a human donor with non-small cell lung cancer whose response to radiotherapy plus ipilimumab could not be evaluated. CDR3s include the opening cysteine and the closing phenylalanine or tryptophan. The D gene is left open where the match is weak. Clone size, where shown, is once, few, many, or a class for clones that have expanded.

v_call,clone_size,d_call,cdr3_length,j_call,cdr3_nt,cdr3_aa
TRBV28,-,TRBD1,14,TRBJ2-7,TGTGCCAGCAGTCTCCGACAGGGAACCACCGAGCAGTACTTC,CASSLRQGTTEQYF
TRBV7-3,once,TRBD2,16,TRBJ2-2,TGTGCCAGCAGCTTAAGTTCCAGCGGGAGCGCCGGGGAGCTGTTTTTT,CASSLSSSGSAGELFF
TRBV6-5,few,-,13,TRBJ2-7,TGTGCCAGCAACAGGTGGGGGGACGACGAGCAGTACTTC,CASNRWGDDEQYF
TRBV5-1,-,-,15,TRBJ1-4,TGCGCCAGCAGCCCGAACCCAGGGTCGAATGAAAAACTGTTTTTT,CASSPNPGSNEKLFF
TRBV23-1,few,-,15,TRBJ1-1,TGCGCCAGCAGTCAACGAACAGGGCTGAACACTGAAGCTTTCTTT,CASSQRTGLNTEAFF
TRBV7-7,once,-,15,TRBJ2-1,TGTGCTAGCAGCTTAGCTCCTACAGACTACAATGAGCAGTTCTTC,CASSLAPTDYNEQFF
TRBV30,-,-,13,TRBJ1-3,TGTGCCTGGAATCGACAGTATGGAAACACCATATATTTT,CAWNRQYGNTIYF
TRBV28,-,TRBD1,14,TRBJ1-1,TGTGCCAGCAGTGCACAGGGGTCGAACACTGAAGCTTTCTTT,CASSAQGSNTEAFF
TRBV2,-,TRBD1,14,TRBJ2-7,TGTGCCAGCAGAAAGGGGACAGGTGCCTACGAGCAGTACTTC,CASRKGTGAYEQYF
TRBV19,-,-,11,TRBJ1-1,TGTGCCAGTCTCAGCGAGACTGAAGCTTTCTTT,CASLSETEAFF
TRBV4-2,-,TRBD2,17,TRBJ2-5,TGTGCCAGCAGCCAAGGCGGAACTAGCGGGATGGGCGAGACCCAGTACTTC,CASSQGGTSGMGETQYF
TRBV7-9,-,-,14,TRBJ1-1,TGTGCCAGCAGCTTAGATGGGGGAGGCACTGAAGCTTTCTTT,CASSLDGGGTEAFF
TRBV29-1,few,-,16,TRBJ1-4,TGCAGCGTCCCCCGGCCCGGGGGAGGCGGTAATGAAAAACTGTTTTTT,CSVPRPGGGGNEKLFF
TRBV4-3,-,-,16,TRBJ2-3,TGCGCCAGCAGCCAAGATCGGAGCCTTAGCACAGATACGCAGTATTTT,CASSQDRSLSTDTQYF
TRBV28,-,-,16,TRBJ1-1,TGTGCCAGCAGTTCCCTTCCGGGGGTGGGCACGGGTGAAGCTTTCTTT,CASSSLPGVGTGEAFF
TRBV28,medium-sized,-,12,TRBJ1-2,TGTGCCAGCAGCCAGAACAAGTATGGCTACACCTTC,CASSQNKYGYTF
TRBV2,-,-,11,TRBJ2-3,TGTGCCAGCAGCCTAGGCGATACGCAGTATTTT,CASSLGDTQYF
TRBV28,-,-,16,TRBJ1-1,TGTGCCAGCAGTCTTTACTCACCAGGTGAGAACACTGAAGCTTTCTTT,CASSLYSPGENTEAFF
TRBV7-9,-,TRBD1,16,TRBJ2-7,TGTGCCAGCAGCTCCCGTTTAGGGACAGGAGGGAACGAGCAGTACTTC,CASSSRLGTGGNEQYF
TRBV9,-,-,16,TRBJ2-5,TGTGCCAGCAGCGTAGGGAAAGGGGTACTTCAAGAGACCCAGTACTTC,CASSVGKGVLQETQYF
TRBV7-9,-,TRBD2,18,TRBJ2-1,TGTGCCAGCAGTCTCTTATACGGGGCTAGCGGACTCTACAATGAGCAGTTCTTC,CASSLLYGASGLYNEQFF
TRBV19,-,TRBD2,15,TRBJ2-1,TGTGCCAGTAGGCCATACGGGACTAGCGGGAAGGAGCAGTTCTTC,CASRPYGTSGKEQFF
TRBV7-2,-,TRBD1,15,TRBJ1-1,TGTGCCAGCAGCTTACTGGGACAGGGGAACACTGAAGCTTTCTTT,CASSLLGQGNTEAFF
TRBV9,-,-,14,TRBJ1-1,TGTGCCAGCAGCGATGGGGGGGGCATCACTGAAGCTTTCTTT,CASSDGGGITEAFF
TRBV6-4,-,TRBD2,13,TRBJ2-1,TGTGCCAGCAGTTTACGGGAGGGCAATGAGCAGTTCTTC,CASSLREGNEQFF
TRBV15,few,TRBD1,16,TRBJ1-1,TGTGCCACCAGCAGAGCAGGAGGGGGCCATAACACTGAAGCTTTCTTT,CATSRAGGGHNTEAFF
TRBV11-2,-,-,14,TRBJ1-4,TGTGCCAGCAGCTTAGGGTTTCAGCGGGAAAAACTGTTTTTT,CASSLGFQREKLFF
TRBV28,-,-,12,TRBJ1-4,TGTGCCAGCAGTTTAGACACGGAAAAACTGTTTTTT,CASSLDTEKLFF